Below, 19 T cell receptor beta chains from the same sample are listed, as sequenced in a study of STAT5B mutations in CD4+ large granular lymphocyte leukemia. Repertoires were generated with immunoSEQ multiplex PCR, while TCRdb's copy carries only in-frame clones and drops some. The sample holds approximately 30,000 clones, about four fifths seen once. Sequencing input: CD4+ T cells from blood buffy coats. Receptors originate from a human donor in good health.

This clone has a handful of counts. CDR3 sequence (DNA): TGTGCCAGCAGCTTCGGGACTAGCCCCTCCTACGAGCAGTACTTC. It yields the protein CASSFGTSPSYEQYF. The chain links TRBV11-2 to TRBJ2-7; 9 positions match TRBD2. J was trimmed by 0 bases and V by 3 bases; bases with no gene match: 3. Germline CDR1 and CDR2: SGHAT and FQNNGV. The CDR3 contains 15 residues.

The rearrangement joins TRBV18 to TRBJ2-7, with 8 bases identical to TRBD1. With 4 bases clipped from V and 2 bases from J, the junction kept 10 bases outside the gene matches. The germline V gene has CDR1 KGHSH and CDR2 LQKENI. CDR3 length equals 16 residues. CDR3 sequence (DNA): TGTGCCAGCTCACGTGGGGAACAGGGGGGCCCCTACGAGCAGTACTTC. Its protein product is CASSRGEQGGPYEQYF.

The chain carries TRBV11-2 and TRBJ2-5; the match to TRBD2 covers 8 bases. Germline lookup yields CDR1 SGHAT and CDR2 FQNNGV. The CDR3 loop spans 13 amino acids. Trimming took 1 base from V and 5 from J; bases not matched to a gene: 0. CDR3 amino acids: CASSLGGRETQYF. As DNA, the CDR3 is TGTGCCAGCAGCTTAGGCGGGAGGGAGACCCAGTACTTC.

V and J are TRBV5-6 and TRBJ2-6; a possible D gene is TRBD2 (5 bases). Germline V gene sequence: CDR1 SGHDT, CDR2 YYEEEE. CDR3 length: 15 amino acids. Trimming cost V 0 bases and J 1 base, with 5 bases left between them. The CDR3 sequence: CASSLAGSGANVLTF. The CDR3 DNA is TGTGCCAGCAGCTTGGCGGGATCTGGGGCCAACGTCCTGACTTTC.

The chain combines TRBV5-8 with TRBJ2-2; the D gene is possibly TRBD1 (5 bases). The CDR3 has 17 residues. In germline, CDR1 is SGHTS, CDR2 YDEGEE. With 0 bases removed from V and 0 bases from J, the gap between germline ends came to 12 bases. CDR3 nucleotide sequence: TGTGCCAGCAGCTTGGCCGACGGACACCCGAACACCGGGGAGCTGTTTTTT. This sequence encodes CASSLADGHPNTGELFF.

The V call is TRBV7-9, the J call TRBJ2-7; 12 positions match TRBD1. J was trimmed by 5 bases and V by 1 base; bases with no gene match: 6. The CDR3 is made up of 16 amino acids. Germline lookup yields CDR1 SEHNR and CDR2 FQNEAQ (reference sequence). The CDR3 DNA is TGTGCCAGCAGCTTAGTTAGGGACAGGGGGCGGCACGAGCAGTACTTC. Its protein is CASSLVRDRGRHEQYF. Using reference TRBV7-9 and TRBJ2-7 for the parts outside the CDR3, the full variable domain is DTGVSQNPRHKITKRGQNVTFRCDPISEHNRLYWYRQTLGQGPEFLTYFQNEAQLEKSRLLSDRFSAERPKGSFSTLEIQRTEQGDSAMYLCASSLVRDRGRHEQYFGPGTRLTVT.

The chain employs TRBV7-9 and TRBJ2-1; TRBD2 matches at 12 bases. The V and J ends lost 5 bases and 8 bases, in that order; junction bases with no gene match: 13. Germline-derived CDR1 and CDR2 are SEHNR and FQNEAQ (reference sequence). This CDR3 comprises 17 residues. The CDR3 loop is CASSRRATSGRWDEQFF. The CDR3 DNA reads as TGTGCCAGCAGCAGACGAGCCACTAGCGGGAGGTGGGATGAGCAGTTCTTC.

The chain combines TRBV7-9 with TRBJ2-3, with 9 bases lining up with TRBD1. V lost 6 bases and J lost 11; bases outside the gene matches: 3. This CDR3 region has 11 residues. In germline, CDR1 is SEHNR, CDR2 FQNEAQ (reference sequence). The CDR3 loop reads CASRGQGGQYF. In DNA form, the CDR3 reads TGTGCCAGCAGGGGACAGGGTGGGCAGTATTTT.

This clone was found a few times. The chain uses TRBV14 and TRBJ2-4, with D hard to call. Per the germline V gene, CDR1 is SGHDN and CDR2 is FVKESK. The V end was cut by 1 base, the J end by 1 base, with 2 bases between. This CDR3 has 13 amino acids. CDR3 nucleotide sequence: TGTGCCAGCAGCCAAGGGGCCAAAAACATTCAGTACTTC. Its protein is CASSQGAKNIQYF.

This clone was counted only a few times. CDR3 DNA sequence: TGTGCCAGCAGCTTAATTAGAGGATCTGGAAACACCATATATTTT. Translating it yields CASSLIRGSGNTIYF. The chain has TRBV7-9 and TRBJ1-3; no clear D. The CDR3 runs to 15 residues. The germline V and J ends were trimmed by 2 bases and 1 base, with 9 bases remaining between them. Looked up from germline, CDR1 is SEHNR and CDR2 is FQNEAQ (reference sequence).

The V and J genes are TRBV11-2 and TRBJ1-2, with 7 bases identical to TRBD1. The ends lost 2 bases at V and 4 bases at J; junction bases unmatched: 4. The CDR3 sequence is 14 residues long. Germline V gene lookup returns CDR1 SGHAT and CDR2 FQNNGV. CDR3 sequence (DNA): TGTGCCAGCAGCTTACGACAGGGATTCTATGGCTACACCTTC. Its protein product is CASSLRQGFYGYTF. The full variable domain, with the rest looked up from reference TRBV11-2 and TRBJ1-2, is EAGVAQSPRYKIIEKRQSVAFWCNPISGHATLYWYQQILGQGPKLLIQFQNNGVVDDSQLPKDRFSAERLKGVDSTLKIQPAKLEDSAVYLCASSLRQGFYGYTFGSGTRLTVV.

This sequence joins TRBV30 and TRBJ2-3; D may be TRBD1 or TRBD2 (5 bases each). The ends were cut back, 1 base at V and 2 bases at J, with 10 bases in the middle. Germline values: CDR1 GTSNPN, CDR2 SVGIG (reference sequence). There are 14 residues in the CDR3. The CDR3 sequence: CAWSGGSPTDTQYF. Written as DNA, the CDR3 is TGTGCCTGGAGTGGGGGGAGTCCCACAGATACGCAGTATTTT.

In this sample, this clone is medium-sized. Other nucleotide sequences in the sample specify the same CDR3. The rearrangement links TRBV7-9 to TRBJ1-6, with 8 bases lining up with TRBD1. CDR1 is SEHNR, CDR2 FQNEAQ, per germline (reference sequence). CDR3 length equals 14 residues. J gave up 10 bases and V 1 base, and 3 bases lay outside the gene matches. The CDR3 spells CASSLGQGRSPLHF. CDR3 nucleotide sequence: TGTGCCAGCAGCTTAGGACAGGGGAGATCACCCCTCCACTTT. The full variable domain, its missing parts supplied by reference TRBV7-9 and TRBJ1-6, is DTGVSQNPRHKITKRGQNVTFRCDPISEHNRLYWYRQTLGQGPEFLTYFQNEAQLEKSRLLSDRFSAERPKGSFSTLEIQRTEQGDSAMYLCASSLGQGRSPLHFGNGTRLTVT.

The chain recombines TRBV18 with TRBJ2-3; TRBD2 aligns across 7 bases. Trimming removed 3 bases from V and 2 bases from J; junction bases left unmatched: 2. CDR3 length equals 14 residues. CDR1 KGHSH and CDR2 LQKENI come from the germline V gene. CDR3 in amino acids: CASSPTSTTDTQYF. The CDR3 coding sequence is TGTGCCAGCTCACCGACTAGCACCACAGATACGCAGTATTTT.

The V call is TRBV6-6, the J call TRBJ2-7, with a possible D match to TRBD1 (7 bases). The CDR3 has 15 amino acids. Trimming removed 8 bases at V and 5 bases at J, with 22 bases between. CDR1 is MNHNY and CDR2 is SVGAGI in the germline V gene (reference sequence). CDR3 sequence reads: CASHNSLAGGHEQYF. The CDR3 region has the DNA TGTGCCAGCCATAATTCTTTGGCAGGGGGGCACGAGCAGTACTTC.

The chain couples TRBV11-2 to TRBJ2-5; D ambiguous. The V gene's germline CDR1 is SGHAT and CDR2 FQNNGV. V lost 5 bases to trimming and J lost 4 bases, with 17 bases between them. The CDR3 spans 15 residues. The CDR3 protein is CASSAGRAYSETQYF. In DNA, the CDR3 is TGTGCCAGCAGCGCCGGTCGTGCTTATTCAGAGACCCAGTACTTC.

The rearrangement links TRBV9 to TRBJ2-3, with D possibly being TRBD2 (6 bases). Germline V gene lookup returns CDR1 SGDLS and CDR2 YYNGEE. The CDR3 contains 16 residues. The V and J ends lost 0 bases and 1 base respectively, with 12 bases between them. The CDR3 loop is CASSVEAGYRTDTQYF. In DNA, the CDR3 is TGTGCCAGCAGCGTAGAGGCGGGATATCGCACAGATACGCAGTATTTT.

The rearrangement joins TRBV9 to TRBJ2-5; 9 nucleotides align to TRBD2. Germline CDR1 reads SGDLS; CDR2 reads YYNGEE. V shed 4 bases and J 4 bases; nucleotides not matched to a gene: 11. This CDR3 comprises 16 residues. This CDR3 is CASSFIAGEWTETQYF. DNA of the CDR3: TGTGCCAGCAGCTTTATAGCGGGAGAGTGGACAGAGACCCAGTACTTC.

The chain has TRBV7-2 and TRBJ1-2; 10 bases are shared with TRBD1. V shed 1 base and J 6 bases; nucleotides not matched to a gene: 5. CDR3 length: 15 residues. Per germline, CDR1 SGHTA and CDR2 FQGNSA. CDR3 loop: CASSLDDRGQDGYTF. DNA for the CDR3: TGTGCCAGCAGCTTAGACGACAGGGGGCAAGATGGCTACACCTTC.